This entry describes one TCR beta chain. No cognate antigen has been identified for it. Base qualities are not provided; no much larger clone lies one nucleotide away. TCRbeta CDR3 regions were amplified from genomic DNA using the immunoSEQ Assay, a bias-controlled multiplex PCR. As for how the authors treated the data: Nucleated cell counts per sample were estimated from amplification of reference gene primers within the assay. To quantify the absolute abundance of each unique TCRbeta CDR3 rearrangement, sequence reads were collapsed and filtered. Productive Simpson clonality was computed per sample as the square root of Simpson's diversity index over productive rearrangements. TCRdb carries this immuneACCESS record with in-frame sequences only. Its versions omit some clonotypes, under half of them owing to an unresolved V gene in the studies checked, with the rest unexplained. For V, J and clone size, that table is used; D and trimming come from the DNA. In this sample the table shows roughly 160,000 clones, about 82% of which occur a single time. Jointly, the top ten make up 6.5% to 9.5% of the sample.

These data belong to a study of blood T cell repertoires in COVID-19 (dated by TCRdb to the early 2020s). For the study in its entirety: Samples from collaborators originated in the United States, Italy and Spain and spanned both the acute and convalescent phases of COVID-19. Where HLA class I and class II types were available, the types were taken from metadata supplied by the sample provider, not from assay-based typing. Subjects who had been exposed to COVID-19, were actively infected with it, or had recovered from it provided the deeply sampled blood TCRbeta repertoires that made up the dataset. The samples were drawn from two sources: the first 160 participants of the ongoing ImmuneRACE study, and about 1,300 subjects contributed by 6 global collaborators. The repertoires were made available in a free public database intended to serve as a resource for research on the immune response to SARS-CoV-2. The prospective study material was composed of cDNA or gDNA derived from T cells, B-cell-depleted T cells, or PBMCs. Nearly every sample came with metadata listing a de-identified subject ID, COVID-19 status, age in years and sex.

Here is what the overall study found, with its caveats: How much clinical and demographic metadata was included differed by source and by participant, and the metadata was provided uncurated.

One collaborating source in Seattle enrolled patients during active infection and followed them longitudinally through the course of disease. Each collaborating institution followed its own protocols to collect whole blood in K2EDTA tubes. For TCRbeta analysis, collaborators shipped samples as frozen whole blood, isolated PBMCs, or DNA extracted from either of those sample types. Sequenced: peripheral blood. The TCR comes from a woman of 80 years or more with COVID-19, enrolled during active disease.

The DNA sequence follows: TGCGCCAGTAAGGTCTCGACTAGCACAGATACGCAGTATTTT. Translated, it reads CASKVSTSTDTQYF. Recombination joined TRBV5-1 with TRBJ2-3; the D gene remains uncertain. According to the germline V gene, CDR1 reads SGHRS and CDR2 reads YFSETQ. V is cut by 8 bases and J by 0 bases, and the space between the germline ends is 13 bases. Including the terminal cysteine and phenylalanine, the CDR3 comprises 14 residues. This entry keeps only the CDR3 DNA: 42 bases, framed from base 1.